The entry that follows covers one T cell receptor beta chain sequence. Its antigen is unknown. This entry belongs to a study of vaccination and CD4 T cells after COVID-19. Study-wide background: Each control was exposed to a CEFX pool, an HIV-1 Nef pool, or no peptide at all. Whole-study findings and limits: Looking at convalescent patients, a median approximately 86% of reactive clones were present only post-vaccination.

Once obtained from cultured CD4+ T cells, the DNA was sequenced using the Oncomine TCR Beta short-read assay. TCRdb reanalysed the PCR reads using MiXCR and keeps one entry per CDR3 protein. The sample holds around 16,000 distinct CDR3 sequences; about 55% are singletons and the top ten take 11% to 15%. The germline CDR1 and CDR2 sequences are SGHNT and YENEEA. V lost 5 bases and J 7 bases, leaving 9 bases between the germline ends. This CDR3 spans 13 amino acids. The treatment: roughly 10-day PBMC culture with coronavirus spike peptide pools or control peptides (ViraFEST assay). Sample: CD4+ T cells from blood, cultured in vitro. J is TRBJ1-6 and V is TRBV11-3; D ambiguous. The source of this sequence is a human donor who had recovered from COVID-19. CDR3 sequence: CASSNSWNSPLHF. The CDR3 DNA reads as TGTGCCAGCAGCAATAGTTGGAATTCACCCCTCCACTTT. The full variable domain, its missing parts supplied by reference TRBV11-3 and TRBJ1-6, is EAGVVQSPRYKIIEKKQPVAFWCNPISGHNTLYWYLQNLGQGPELLIRYENEEAVDDSQLPKDRFSAERLKGVDSTLKIQPAELGDSAVYLCASSNSWNSPLHFGNGTRLTVT.